A single T cell receptor (beta chain) is shown here with its context. The clone's antigen remains unknown. The input lacks base qualities; no much larger clone sits a single base away. Looking up the germline V gene yields CDR1 MGHRA and CDR2 YSYEKL. The CDR3 runs 17 residues from the cysteine to the phenylalanine. Only the CDR3 part of the read is kept: 51 bases, read in frame from the first base. The junction carries 18 bases between V and J, which are trimmed by 0 bases and 3 bases respectively. This sample stems from a study of cytomegalovirus exposure and HLA in healthy donors (dated by TCRdb to 2016 to 2017). Some background on the complete study: The roughly 670 repertoires of the first cohort and the 95 to 150 validation repertoires were produced on the same platform, according to a later analysis. The study aimed to test whether signatures of past pathogen exposure could be identified by cataloging public T cell receptors. Besides the first cohort of approximately 670 subjects, a separate validation cohort made up of 95 to 150 different subjects was used. High-throughput TCR immunosequencing, statistical association of individual TCRs with disease status, and machine learning were combined to predict cytomegalovirus infection status.

The method was the immunoSEQ multiplex PCR assay. Regarding the original processing steps: A statistical classification framework was built to diagnose cytomegalovirus status from the catalog of TCR beta chain sequences. The source is immuneACCESS, and TCRdb retained only in-frame sequences with V and J called. Part of the clones is not carried over; for the studies checked, unresolved V genes explain less than half of this, and the remainder is unexplained. Clonal size and the V and J genes are those of that table, whereas D and trimming came from the DNA. This sample gives 200,000 to 250,000 clones in total; around 80% of them show up just once. The ten largest clones add up to about 14% of the sample. The full study reports these points: A later analysis lacked HLA typing for the validation cohort, so it scored co-occurrence in that cohort across all 110 or so repertoires. In the study, roughly 160 TCR beta chains were listed as associated with cytomegalovirus. It was suggested by the authors that the approach could potentially be generalized to other disease states and immunological phenotypes. Cytomegalovirus status was reported to be diagnosed by the classifier with high specificity and sensitivity in both the original and validation cohorts. A few of the identified cytomegalovirus-associated TCR beta chains were confirmed in vitro to be specific for cytomegalovirus antigens. Of the cluster scores, about 94% were above 0 in a later analysis, which found that TCRs clustered in the first cohort also tended to co-occur in the 95 to 150 validation repertoires. Most TCR sequences were seen in very few donors, while some public TCRs were found in many individuals.

Separate from the approximately 700-subject first cohort, the validation cohort of more than 90 subjects was the group to which the donors belonged. The clonotype was recovered from a woman under 40 in good health and CMV-seropositive. Sample: PBMCs. The chain links TRBV4-1 with TRBJ2-7, with a weak D call of TRBD1 (6 bases match). This receptor has the CDR3 CASSQEAYGTFFYEQYF. In nucleotides, the sequence is TGCGCCAGCAGCCAAGAGGCTTATGGGACATTCTTCTACGAGCAGTACTTC.